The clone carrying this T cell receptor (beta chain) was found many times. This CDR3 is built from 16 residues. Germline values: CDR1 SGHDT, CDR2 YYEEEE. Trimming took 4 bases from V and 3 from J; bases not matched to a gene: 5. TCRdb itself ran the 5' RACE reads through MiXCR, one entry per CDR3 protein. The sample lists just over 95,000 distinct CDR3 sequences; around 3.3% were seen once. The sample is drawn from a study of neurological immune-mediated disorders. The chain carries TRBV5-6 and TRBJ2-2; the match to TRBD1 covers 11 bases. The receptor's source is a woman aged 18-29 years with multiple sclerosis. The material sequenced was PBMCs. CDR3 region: CASSRTDRGHTGELFF. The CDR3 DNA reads TGTGCCAGCAGCCGAACGGACAGGGGGCACACCGGGGAGCTGTTTTTT.